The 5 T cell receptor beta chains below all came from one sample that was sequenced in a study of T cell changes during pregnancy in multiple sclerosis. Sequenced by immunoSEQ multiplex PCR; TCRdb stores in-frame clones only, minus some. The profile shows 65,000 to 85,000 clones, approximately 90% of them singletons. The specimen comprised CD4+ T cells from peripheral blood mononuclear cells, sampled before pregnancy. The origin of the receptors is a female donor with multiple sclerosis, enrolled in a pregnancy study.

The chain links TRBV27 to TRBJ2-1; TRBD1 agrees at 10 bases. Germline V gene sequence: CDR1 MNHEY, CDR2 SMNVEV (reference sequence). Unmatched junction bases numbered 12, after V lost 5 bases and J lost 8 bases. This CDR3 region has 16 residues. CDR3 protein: CASSILGDRGRYEQFF. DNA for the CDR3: TGTGCCAGCAGTATTCTGGGGGACAGGGGAAGGTATGAGCAGTTCTTC.

Here the CDR3 reads CASSRTQGASDTGELFF. In DNA form, the CDR3 reads TGCGCCAGCAGCCGTACACAGGGGGCAAGTGACACCGGGGAGCTGTTTTTT. This chain links TRBV4-1 with TRBJ2-2; 9 positions match TRBD1. CDR3 length: 17 residues. With V trimmed by 4 bases and J by 3 bases, 9 bases remained unmatched. In germline, CDR1 is MGHRA, CDR2 YSYEKL.

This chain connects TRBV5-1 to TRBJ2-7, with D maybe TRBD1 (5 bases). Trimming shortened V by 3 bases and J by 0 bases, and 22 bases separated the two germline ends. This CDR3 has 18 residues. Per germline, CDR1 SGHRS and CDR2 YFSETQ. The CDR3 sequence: CASSWGWVGSGNSYEQYF. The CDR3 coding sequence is TGCGCCAGCAGCTGGGGCTGGGTAGGTTCCGGAAACTCCTACGAGCAGTACTTC.

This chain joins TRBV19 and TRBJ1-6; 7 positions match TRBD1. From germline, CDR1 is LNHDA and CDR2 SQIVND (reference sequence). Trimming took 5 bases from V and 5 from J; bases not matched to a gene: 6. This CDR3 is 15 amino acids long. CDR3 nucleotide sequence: TGTGCCAGTAGTCGGCAGGGGGAGAATAATTCACCCCTCCACTTT. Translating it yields CASSRQGENNSPLHF.

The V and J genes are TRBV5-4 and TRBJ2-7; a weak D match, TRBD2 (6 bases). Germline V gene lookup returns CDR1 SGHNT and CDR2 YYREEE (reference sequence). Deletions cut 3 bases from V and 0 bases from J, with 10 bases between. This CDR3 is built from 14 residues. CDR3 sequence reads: CASSWDSNSYEQYF. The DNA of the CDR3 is TGTGCCAGCAGCTGGGACTCCAACTCCTACGAGCAGTACTTC.